This entry lists 19 T cell receptor beta chains sequenced from one sample in a study of T cell changes during pregnancy in multiple sclerosis. Profiling relied on immunoSEQ multiplex PCR, and the TCRdb table lists in-frame clones only, not all of them. Of some 36,000 clones in the sample, around 91% are singletons; the top ten hold roughly 0.66%. Sequenced here: CD4+ T cells from peripheral blood mononuclear cells, sampled in the second trimester of pregnancy. Source of these receptors: a female donor in good health, enrolled as a control in a pregnancy study.

The rearrangement uses TRBV7-9 and TRBJ2-7; D gene ambiguous. This CDR3 spans 15 amino acids. Trimming removed 5 bases from V and 5 bases from J, with 19 bases in between. Germline loops: CDR1 SEHNR, CDR2 FQNEAQ (reference sequence). The CDR3 is CASSPPELASHEQYF. The CDR3 region has the DNA TGTGCCAGCAGCCCTCCTGAACTTGCATCCCACGAGCAGTACTTC.

This clone was seen once. V usage is TRBV4-3 and J usage is TRBJ1-4, with 9 nucleotides matching TRBD1. From germline, CDR1 is LGHNA and CDR2 YSLEER. Trimming cost V 1 base and J 4 bases; bases outside gene matches: 1. CDR3 length: 15 amino acids. The CDR3 DNA sequence: TGCGCCAGCAGCCAAGGACAGGGGGGTAATGAAAAACTGTTTTTT. Amino acids: CASSQGQGGNEKLFF.

The chain links TRBV7-2 to TRBJ2-3; 8 bases fit TRBD2. The CDR3 is 15 amino acids. J lost 6 bases, V lost 3 bases, and 8 bases had no gene match. Germline V gene sequence: CDR1 SGHTA, CDR2 FQGNSA. In DNA form, the CDR3 reads TGTGCCAGCAGCTTGGACCGGGGGGGTGGGGATACGCAGTATTTT. Translating gives CASSLDRGGGDTQYF.

The chain has TRBV16 and TRBJ2-5; TRBD2 matches at 7 bases. V lost 4 bases to trimming and J lost 9 bases; unmatched junction nucleotides: 14. CDR3 length: 15 amino acids. The germline V gene has CDR1 KGHSY and CDR2 FQNENV. The CDR3 sequence is CASSPPAGLREAQYF. The CDR3 DNA reads as TGTGCCAGCAGCCCCCCGGCAGGGCTACGGGAGGCCCAGTACTTC.

The CDR3, as DNA: TGTGCCAGCAGCTCCGTGCAGGGATCACCCCTCCACTTT. Protein sequence: CASSSVQGSPLHF. The gene calls are TRBV11-2 and TRBJ1-6, with D maybe TRBD1 (5 bases). The CDR3 runs to 13 residues. CDR1 is SGHAT, CDR2 FQNNGV, per germline. V was cut by 4 bases and J by 10 bases, with 11 bases left in between.

The V and J genes are TRBV10-1 and TRBJ2-3, with TRBD1 identical over 8 bases. The V and J ends lost 3 bases and 0 bases, in that order; junction bases with no gene match: 2. Germline V gene lookup returns CDR1 WNHNN and CDR2 SYGVQD (reference sequence). This CDR3 contains 15 residues. DNA for the CDR3: TGCGCCAGCAGTGACGACAGGGGAAGCACAGATACGCAGTATTTT. Amino acids: CASSDDRGSTDTQYF.

The rearrangement joins TRBV7-3 to TRBJ1-5; the D is unclear. Deletions cut 4 bases from V and 3 bases from J, with 7 bases between. The CDR3 is 13 amino acids. Germline V gives CDR1 SGHTA, CDR2 FQGTGA. The CDR3 nucleotides read TGTGCCAGCAGCTGGGCGAACAATCAGCCCCAGCATTTT. Translating gives CASSWANNQPQHF.

The chain combines TRBV7-2 with TRBJ2-1, with TRBD1 as a possible D gene (5 bases). The length of the CDR3 is 14 residues. V dropped 5 bases and J dropped 1 base, with 9 bases sitting between them. Germline assignment: CDR1 SGHTA and CDR2 FQGNSA. In DNA form, the CDR3 reads TGTGCCAGCAGCCCCGGACAATCCTACAATGAGCAGTTCTTC. Residues: CASSPGQSYNEQFF. Full variable domain (rest looked up from reference TRBV7-2 and TRBJ2-1): GAGVSQSPSNKVTEKGKDVELRCDPISGHTALYWYRQSLGQGLEFLIYFQGNSAPDKSGLPSDRFSAERTGGSVSTLTIQRTQQEDSAVYLCASSPGQSYNEQFFGPGTRLTVL.

V and J are TRBV25-1 and TRBJ2-7; D perhaps matches TRBD2 (7 bases). V dropped 2 bases and J dropped 0 bases, with 14 bases sitting between them. The germline V gene encodes CDR1 MGHDK and CDR2 SYGVNS. The length of the CDR3 is 16 residues. The CDR3: CASSEGARGASYEQYF. CDR3 nucleotide sequence: TGTGCCAGCAGTGAAGGGGCCCGGGGGGCCTCCTACGAGCAGTACTTC.

The chain has TRBV5-1 and TRBJ1-2, with D maybe TRBD1 (5 bases). Germline V lookup: CDR1 SGHRS, CDR2 YFSETQ. V was shortened by 0 bases and J by 8 bases, with 8 bases between the two germline ends. The CDR3 runs 12 residues. CDR3 bases: TGCGCCAGCAGCTTGGAGGGGAAGGGCTACACCTTC. It specifies CASSLEGKGYTF.

The J gene is TRBJ1-5, the V gene TRBV7-6; unclear D gene. The CDR3 is 14 amino acids. Germline CDR1 and CDR2: SGHVS and FNYEAQ. Trimming pared 1 base from V and 6 bases from J, leaving 10 bases between. CDR3 in amino acids: CASSLGTLGQPQHF. The CDR3 nucleotides are TGTGCCAGCAGCTTAGGAACCCTAGGTCAGCCCCAGCATTTT.

The V and J genes are TRBV20-1 and TRBJ1-1; D is unresolved. Germline V gene lookup returns CDR1 DFQATT and CDR2 SNEGSKA (reference sequence). The CDR3 has 11 amino acids. The germline V and J ends were trimmed by 2 bases and 4 bases, with 5 bases remaining between them. CDR3 sequence: CSARLPTEAFF. The CDR3 coding sequence is TGCAGTGCTAGACTACCCACTGAAGCTTTCTTT.

The CDR3 here is CASSYGGTYEQYF. The DNA of the CDR3 is TGTGCCAGCAGCTACGGCGGGACCTACGAGCAGTACTTC. V is TRBV7-3 and J is TRBJ2-7; maybe TRBD2 (6 bases). Germline values: CDR1 SGHTA, CDR2 FQGTGA. The germline V and J ends were trimmed by 4 bases and 2 bases, with 9 bases remaining between them. The CDR3 extends over 13 amino acids.

The chain employs TRBV7-3 and TRBJ2-3; D remains ambiguous. Germline-derived CDR1 and CDR2 are SGHTA and FQGTGA. This CDR3 is 17 amino acids long. Deletions cut 5 bases from V and 2 bases from J, with 20 bases between. As DNA, the CDR3 is TGTGCCAGCAGCCCCCCCCCTAGTTCATCACACACAGATACGCAGTATTTT. Translating it yields CASSPPPSSSHTDTQYF.

The CDR3 loop is CASSFPRTGGNSPLHF. As DNA, the CDR3 is TGCGCCAGCAGCTTCCCTCGGACAGGGGGAAATTCACCCCTCCACTTT. The rearrangement joins TRBV5-1 to TRBJ1-6, with 10 bases that match TRBD1. Germline CDR1 reads SGHRS; CDR2 reads YFSETQ. The V segment lost 2 bases and the J segment 7 bases; nucleotides outside the gene matches: 6. CDR3 length: 16 residues.

In its sample, this clone was seen once. The chain has TRBV7-2 and TRBJ2-1; D might be TRBD2 (7 bases). CDR3 length: 16 residues. CDR1 is SGHTA and CDR2 is FQGNSA in the germline V gene. Trimming took 2 bases from V and 6 from J, leaving 17 bases between them. Written as DNA, the CDR3 is TGTGCCAGCAGCTTATTCTTGGGGGGGCTAGGCAATGAGCAGTTCTTC. Its translation: CASSLFLGGLGNEQFF.

The chain uses TRBV18 and TRBJ1-2; D is undetermined. From germline, CDR1 is KGHSH and CDR2 LQKENI. Trimming removed 6 bases at V and 3 bases at J, with 11 bases between. This CDR3 has 13 residues. CDR3 in amino acids: CASSPGVDYGYTF. The DNA of the CDR3 is TGTGCCAGCTCGCCCGGGGTGGACTATGGCTACACCTTC.

The chain couples TRBV28 to TRBJ2-3, with 8 bases matching TRBD1. J was trimmed by 2 bases and V by 5 bases; bases with no gene match: 3. CDR3 length equals 14 residues. Germline values: CDR1 MDHEN, CDR2 SYDVKM. The CDR3 protein is CASSTDRATDTQYF. CDR3 nucleotide sequence: TGTGCCAGCAGTACGGACAGGGCCACAGATACGCAGTATTTT.

V usage is TRBV18 and J usage is TRBJ2-7; perhaps TRBD2 as D (5 bases). CDR3 length: 15 residues. Trimming took off 2 bases at V and 4 bases at J, with 15 bases between the two ends. CDR1 KGHSH and CDR2 LQKENI come from the germline V gene. CDR3 protein: CASSPSIRGAYEQYF. The CDR3 DNA follows: TGTGCCAGCTCACCATCGATCCGGGGTGCTTACGAGCAGTACTTC.